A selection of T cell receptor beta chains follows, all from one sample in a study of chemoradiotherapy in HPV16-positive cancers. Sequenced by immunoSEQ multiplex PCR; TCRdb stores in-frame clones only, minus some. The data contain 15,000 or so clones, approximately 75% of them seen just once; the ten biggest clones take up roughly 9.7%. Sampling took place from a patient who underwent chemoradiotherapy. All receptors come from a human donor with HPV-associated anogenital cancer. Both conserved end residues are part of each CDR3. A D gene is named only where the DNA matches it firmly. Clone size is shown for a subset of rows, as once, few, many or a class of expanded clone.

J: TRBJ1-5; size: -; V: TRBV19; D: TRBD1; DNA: TGTGCCAGTTCACCCGATGACAGGGAATGGAGTCAGCCCCAGCATTTT; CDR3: CASSPDDREWSQPQHF
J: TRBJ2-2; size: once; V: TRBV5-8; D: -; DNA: TGTGCCAGCAGGTCCACACCAGCGAACACCGGGGAGCTGTTTTTT; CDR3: CASRSTPANTGELFF
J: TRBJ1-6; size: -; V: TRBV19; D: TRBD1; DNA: TGTGCCAGTAGTAGGGACAGGGGCTATTCACCCCTCCACTTT; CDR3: CASSRDRGYSPLHF
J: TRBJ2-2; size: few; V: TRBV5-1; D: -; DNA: TGCGCCAGCAGCTCGACAGGACACCCCGGGGAGCTGTTTTTT; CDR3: CASSSTGHPGELFF
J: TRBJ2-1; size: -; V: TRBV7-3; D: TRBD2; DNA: TGTGCCAGCAGCGCAGGGACTAGCGGGGGGGCGGGAGATGAGCAGTTCTTC; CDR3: CASSAGTSGGAGDEQFF
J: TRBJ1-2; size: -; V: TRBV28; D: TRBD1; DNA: TGTGCCAGCATCGGAGCCGGGACAGCAAACACTAACTATGGCTACACCTTC; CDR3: CASIGAGTANTNYGYTF
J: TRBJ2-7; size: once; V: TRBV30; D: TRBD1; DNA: TGTGCCTGGAAAGGGACAGGCCCCTACGAGCAGTACTTC; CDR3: CAWKGTGPYEQYF
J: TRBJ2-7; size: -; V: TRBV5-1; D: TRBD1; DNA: TGCGCCAGCAGCTCGCGACAGGGTGGAGAGTACGAGCAGTACTTC; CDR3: CASSSRQGGEYEQYF
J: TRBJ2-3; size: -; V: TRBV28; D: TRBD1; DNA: TGTGCCAGCAGTTCCGCCGGGACAGGAGACACAGATACGCAGTATTTT; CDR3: CASSSAGTGDTDTQYF
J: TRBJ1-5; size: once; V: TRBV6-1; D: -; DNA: TGTGCCAGCAGTGGGGGATGGGGCAATCAGCCCCAGCATTTT; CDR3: CASSGGWGNQPQHF
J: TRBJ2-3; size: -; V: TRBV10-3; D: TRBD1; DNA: TGTGCCATCAGTGCCGACAGGGAGACCACAGATACGCAGTATTTT; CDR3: CAISADRETTDTQYF
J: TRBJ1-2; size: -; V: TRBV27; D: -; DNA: TGTGCCAGCAGTTTGAGTGAGTCGTACTATGGCTACACCTTC; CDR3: CASSLSESYYGYTF
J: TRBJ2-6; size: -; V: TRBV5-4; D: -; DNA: TGTGCCAGCAGCTCGTTAATAGGGAGGGGGCTAAGACCTGGGGCCAACGTCCTGACTTTC; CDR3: CASSSLIGRGLRPGANVLTF
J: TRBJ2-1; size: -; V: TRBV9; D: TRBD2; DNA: TGTGCCAGCAGAAGGGGGAGCGGGGGGGATAACAATGAGCAGTTCTTC; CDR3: CASRRGSGGDNNEQFF
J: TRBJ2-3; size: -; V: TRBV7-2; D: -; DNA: TGTGCCAGCAGCCGCAAGGGGGGGTCGACAGGGCCCACAGATACGCAGTATTTT; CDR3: CASSRKGGSTGPTDTQYF
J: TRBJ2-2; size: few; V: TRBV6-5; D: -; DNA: TGTGCCAGCAGTTATGACGCCGGGGAGCTGTTTTTT; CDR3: CASSYDAGELFF
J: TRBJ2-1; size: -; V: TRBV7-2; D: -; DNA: TGTGCCAGCAGCTCTCAGAGGGACAATGAGCAGTTCTTC; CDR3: CASSSQRDNEQFF
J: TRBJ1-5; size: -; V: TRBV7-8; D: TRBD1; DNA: TGTGCCAGCAGCGTAAACGCCGGACAGGGGAATCAGCCCCAGCATTTT; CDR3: CASSVNAGQGNQPQHF